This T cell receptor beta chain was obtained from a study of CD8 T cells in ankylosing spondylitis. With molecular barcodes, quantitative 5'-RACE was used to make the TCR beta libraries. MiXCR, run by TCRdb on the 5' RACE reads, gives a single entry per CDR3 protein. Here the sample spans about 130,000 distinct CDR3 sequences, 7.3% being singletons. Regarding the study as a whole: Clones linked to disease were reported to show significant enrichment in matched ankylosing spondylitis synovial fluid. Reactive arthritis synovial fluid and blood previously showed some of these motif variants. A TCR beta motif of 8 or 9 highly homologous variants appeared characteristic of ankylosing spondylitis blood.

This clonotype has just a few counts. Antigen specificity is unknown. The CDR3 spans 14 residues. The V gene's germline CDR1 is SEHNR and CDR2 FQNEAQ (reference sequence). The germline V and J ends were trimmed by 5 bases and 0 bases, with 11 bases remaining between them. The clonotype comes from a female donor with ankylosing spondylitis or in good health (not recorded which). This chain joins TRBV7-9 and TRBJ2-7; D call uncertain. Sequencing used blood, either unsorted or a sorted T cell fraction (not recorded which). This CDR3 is CASSPQSSSYEQYF. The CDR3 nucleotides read TGTGCCAGCAGCCCTCAAAGTTCCTCCTACGAGCAGTACTTC.